The TCR beta chain under discussion was sequenced for a study of blood T cell repertoires in COVID-19. Germline assignment: CDR1 DFQATT and CDR2 SNEGSKA (reference sequence). V was trimmed by 3 bases and J by 0 bases, leaving 15 bases between them. The CDR3 totals 16 residues. TCRdb keeps only in-frame clones here, not all; method: immunoSEQ multiplex PCR. The sample has roughly 240,000 clones, 65% to 90% seen once. Patients at the Seattle site were enrolled during active infection and followed longitudinally. The sequenced sample consisted of peripheral blood. The sequence was collected from a man over 45 with COVID-19, enrolled during active disease. The rearrangement links TRBV20-1 to TRBJ1-5; D gene ambiguous. CDR3 nucleotides: TGCAGTGCTAGTCCAGGCGGGCAATATAGCAATCAGCCCCAGCATTTT. Translation: CSASPGGQYSNQPQHF.